These T cell receptor beta chains were read from a single sample in a study of cytomegalovirus exposure and HLA in healthy donors. Repertoires were generated with immunoSEQ multiplex PCR, while TCRdb's copy carries only in-frame clones and drops some. The sample table includes tens of thousands of clones. Input material: PBMCs. Receptor source: a female donor in good health and CMV-seropositive. The CDR3 runs from the conserved cysteine through the conserved F or W. A D gene is named only where the DNA matches it firmly. Size is omitted from some rows. Given values are once, few, many or a class for expanded clones.

abundance: .; j_gene: TRBJ1-1; d_gene: TRBD1; v_gene: TRBV2; CDR3nt: TGTGCCAGCAGGCGTGGACAGGGCAACACTGAAGCTTTCTTT; CDR3aa: CASRRGQGNTEAFF
abundance: .; j_gene: TRBJ1-4; d_gene: .; v_gene: TRBV18; CDR3nt: TGTGCCAGCTCACCACGGCAGGGTAGGGATGAAAAACTGTTTTTT; CDR3aa: CASSPRQGRDEKLFF
abundance: .; j_gene: TRBJ2-1; d_gene: TRBD2; v_gene: TRBV9; CDR3nt: TGTGCCAGCAGCGTAGAGCCGGGAGGGAGCTCCGACAATGAGCAGTTCTTC; CDR3aa: CASSVEPGGSSDNEQFF
abundance: .; j_gene: TRBJ1-1; d_gene: .; v_gene: TRBV27; CDR3nt: TGTGCCAGCACCCTGTGGGGGCTAGGCACTGAAGCTTTCTTT; CDR3aa: CASTLWGLGTEAFF
abundance: .; j_gene: TRBJ1-5; d_gene: .; v_gene: TRBV19; CDR3nt: TGTGCCAGTACCAACTTGGGCAATCAGCCCCAGCATTTT; CDR3aa: CASTNLGNQPQHF
abundance: .; j_gene: TRBJ2-7; d_gene: .; v_gene: TRBV5-1; CDR3nt: TGCGCCAGCAGCCCAGACCCTGAGCGGTACGAGCAGTACTTC; CDR3aa: CASSPDPERYEQYF
abundance: .; j_gene: TRBJ1-2; d_gene: TRBD1; v_gene: TRBV19; CDR3nt: TGTGCCGGGACCGGGACAGGGGGACGTGGCTACACCTTC; CDR3aa: CAGTGTGGRGYTF
abundance: .; j_gene: TRBJ1-3; d_gene: .; v_gene: TRBV29-1; CDR3nt: TGCAGCGTTGAAGATCGGGGTGCGGCCTCTGGAAACACCATATATTTT; CDR3aa: CSVEDRGAASGNTIYF
abundance: .; j_gene: TRBJ2-5; d_gene: TRBD1; v_gene: TRBV6-1; CDR3nt: TGTGCCAGCAGTGAACTCTACAGGGGATCGGAGACCCAGTACTTC; CDR3aa: CASSELYRGSETQYF
abundance: .; j_gene: TRBJ2-3; d_gene: TRBD2; v_gene: TRBV7-2; CDR3nt: TGTGCCAGCAGCGTTCGACTAGCGGGAGTTGGGGCAGATACGCAGTATTTT; CDR3aa: CASSVRLAGVGADTQYF
abundance: .; j_gene: TRBJ2-6; d_gene: TRBD1; v_gene: TRBV6-1; CDR3nt: TGTGCCAGCAGTGAATATCAGGGGGCGAGATACTCTGGGGCCAACGTCCTGACTTTC; CDR3aa: CASSEYQGARYSGANVLTF
abundance: .; j_gene: TRBJ1-2; d_gene: .; v_gene: TRBV6-1; CDR3nt: TGTGCCAGCAGTGCCCGTACGCGGGGCTACACCTTC; CDR3aa: CASSARTRGYTF
abundance: .; j_gene: TRBJ2-7; d_gene: TRBD2; v_gene: TRBV6-1; CDR3nt: TGTGCCAGCAGTAGCCTCGCGGGAGGACGGGACGAGCAGTACTTC; CDR3aa: CASSSLAGGRDEQYF
abundance: .; j_gene: TRBJ2-1; d_gene: TRBD2; v_gene: TRBV6-5; CDR3nt: TGTGCCAGCAGTTACTCGAGGGGCGGGAGGAGCAATGAGCAGTTCTTC; CDR3aa: CASSYSRGGRSNEQFF
abundance: .; j_gene: TRBJ1-4; d_gene: .; v_gene: TRBV29-1; CDR3nt: TGCAGCGTGGGACTGTTGAATGAAAAACTGTTTTTT; CDR3aa: CSVGLLNEKLFF
abundance: .; j_gene: TRBJ2-7; d_gene: TRBD2; v_gene: TRBV10-3; CDR3nt: TGTGCCAGTGCGGGGGACTCCTACGAGCAGTACTTC; CDR3aa: CASAGDSYEQYF
abundance: .; j_gene: TRBJ2-3; d_gene: TRBD2; v_gene: TRBV6-1; CDR3nt: TGTGCCAGCAGTGGGCGGGAGCTGAGAGATACGCAGTATTTT; CDR3aa: CASSGRELRDTQYF
abundance: .; j_gene: TRBJ1-2; d_gene: TRBD1; v_gene: TRBV27; CDR3nt: TGTGCCAGCAGTCCCCGACAGGGTGACTATGGCTACACCTTC; CDR3aa: CASSPRQGDYGYTF
abundance: .; j_gene: TRBJ2-2; d_gene: .; v_gene: TRBV10-1; CDR3nt: TGCGCCAGCAGTGAAAGAAGGGGAAGAAGGAACACCGGGGAGCTGTTTTTT; CDR3aa: CASSERRGRRNTGELFF
abundance: .; j_gene: TRBJ2-5; d_gene: .; v_gene: TRBV11-2; CDR3nt: TGTGCCAGCAGCTTATTGGGGGGCCAAGAGACCCAGTACTTC; CDR3aa: CASSLLGGQETQYF
abundance: .; j_gene: TRBJ1-5; d_gene: TRBD1; v_gene: TRBV6-1; CDR3nt: TGTGCCAGCAGTCTGGACAGGCGTGATCAGCCCCAGCATTTT; CDR3aa: CASSLDRRDQPQHF
abundance: .; j_gene: TRBJ2-7; d_gene: .; v_gene: TRBV6-5; CDR3nt: TGTGCCAGCAGCCTCGAGTGGGGAGTATACGAGCAGTACTTC; CDR3aa: CASSLEWGVYEQYF
abundance: .; j_gene: TRBJ2-1; d_gene: TRBD1; v_gene: TRBV2; CDR3nt: TGTGCCAGCATCCGGACAGGGAATCCCAATGAGCAGTTCTTC; CDR3aa: CASIRTGNPNEQFF
abundance: .; j_gene: TRBJ2-1; d_gene: .; v_gene: TRBV9; CDR3nt: TGTGCCAGCAGCGTAGTCGGGGGAGAAAACAATGAGCAGTTCTTC; CDR3aa: CASSVVGGENNEQFF
abundance: .; j_gene: TRBJ2-7; d_gene: TRBD2; v_gene: TRBV5-1; CDR3nt: TGCGCCAGCAGCTTATTAGCGGGGAGCTCCTACGAGCAGTACTTC; CDR3aa: CASSLLAGSSYEQYF
abundance: .; j_gene: TRBJ2-3; d_gene: TRBD2; v_gene: TRBV19; CDR3nt: TGTGCCAGTACTGCGGGAGGGATCACAGATACGCAGTATTTT; CDR3aa: CASTAGGITDTQYF
abundance: .; j_gene: TRBJ1-2; d_gene: .; v_gene: TRBV6-5; CDR3nt: TGTGCCAGCAGTTCCCCAGCGGTCTCTAACTATGGCTACACCTTC; CDR3aa: CASSSPAVSNYGYTF
abundance: .; j_gene: TRBJ2-7; d_gene: TRBD2; v_gene: TRBV6-5; CDR3nt: TGTGCCACCCGGACTAGCCGCCAAACCTACGAGCAGTACTTC; CDR3aa: CATRTSRQTYEQYF
abundance: .; j_gene: TRBJ2-5; d_gene: TRBD2; v_gene: TRBV19; CDR3nt: TGTGCCAGTAGTATGGGAGGGGAACGAGAGACCCAGTACTTC; CDR3aa: CASSMGGERETQYF
abundance: .; j_gene: TRBJ1-2; d_gene: .; v_gene: TRBV2; CDR3nt: TGTGCCAGCAGTGAGGATATGGGGGCTTACTATGGCTACACCTTC; CDR3aa: CASSEDMGAYYGYTF
abundance: .; j_gene: TRBJ1-1; d_gene: TRBD1; v_gene: TRBV11-2; CDR3nt: TGTGCCAGCAGCGCCAGGACAGGCGGCACTGAAGCTTTCTTT; CDR3aa: CASSARTGGTEAFF
abundance: .; j_gene: TRBJ1-2; d_gene: .; v_gene: TRBV18; CDR3nt: TGTGCCAGCTCACCGGACACCCATGGCTACACCTTC; CDR3aa: CASSPDTHGYTF
abundance: .; j_gene: TRBJ2-7; d_gene: .; v_gene: TRBV7-2; CDR3nt: TGTGCCAGCAGCCCGACTACCCTGAGTGAGCAGTACTTC; CDR3aa: CASSPTTLSEQYF
abundance: .; j_gene: TRBJ2-6; d_gene: TRBD2; v_gene: TRBV28; CDR3nt: TGTGCCAGCCAAAGCGGGACCGGGGCCAACGTCCTGACTTTC; CDR3aa: CASQSGTGANVLTF
abundance: .; j_gene: TRBJ2-1; d_gene: .; v_gene: TRBV19; CDR3nt: TGTGCCAGTGCCTCGGTCGGCTCCTACAATGAGCAGTTCTTC; CDR3aa: CASASVGSYNEQFF
abundance: .; j_gene: TRBJ2-1; d_gene: TRBD2; v_gene: TRBV11-2; CDR3nt: TGTGCCAGCAGCCAAGGACTAGTCAATGAGCAGTTCTTC; CDR3aa: CASSQGLVNEQFF
abundance: .; j_gene: TRBJ1-5; d_gene: .; v_gene: TRBV2; CDR3nt: TGTGCCAGCAGTGAGGGGGGGGGCAATCAGCCCCAGCATTTT; CDR3aa: CASSEGGGNQPQHF
abundance: .; j_gene: TRBJ1-6; d_gene: .; v_gene: TRBV7-9; CDR3nt: TGTGCCAGCAGCTTATTGCGAGGTGTGGATTCACCCCTCCACTTT; CDR3aa: CASSLLRGVDSPLHF
abundance: .; j_gene: TRBJ2-5; d_gene: .; v_gene: TRBV5-6; CDR3nt: TGTGCCAGCAGCTTCCCGGGACTGATTGCCCAAGAGACCCAGTACTTC; CDR3aa: CASSFPGLIAQETQYF
abundance: .; j_gene: TRBJ2-7; d_gene: TRBD2; v_gene: TRBV2; CDR3nt: TGTGCCAGCAGTGCGACTAGCCAATCTTCCTACGAGCAGTACTTC; CDR3aa: CASSATSQSSYEQYF
abundance: .; j_gene: TRBJ2-1; d_gene: .; v_gene: TRBV14; CDR3nt: TGTGCCAGCAGCCACCACCTCTGGGCGGGGAGCAATGAGCAGTTCTTC; CDR3aa: CASSHHLWAGSNEQFF
abundance: .; j_gene: TRBJ2-7; d_gene: .; v_gene: TRBV9; CDR3nt: TGTGCCAGCAGCGCCGGGATTGACTACGAGCAGTACTTC; CDR3aa: CASSAGIDYEQYF
abundance: .; j_gene: TRBJ2-7; d_gene: TRBD2; v_gene: TRBV29-1; CDR3nt: TGCAGCGTCCTTAGCGGGAGCGTCGTCCCAGAGCAGTACTTC; CDR3aa: CSVLSGSVVPEQYF
abundance: medium-sized; j_gene: TRBJ1-4; d_gene: TRBD1; v_gene: TRBV6-6; CDR3nt: TGTGCCAGCAGCCGACCCGGGACAGGGGGAGGGGAAAAACTGTTTTTT; CDR3aa: CASSRPGTGGGEKLFF
abundance: .; j_gene: TRBJ2-2; d_gene: TRBD2; v_gene: TRBV9; CDR3nt: TGTGCCAGCAGCGCCCTACCCCCGGGACTAGCGAGAACCGGGGAGCTGTTTTTT; CDR3aa: CASSALPPGLARTGELFF
abundance: .; j_gene: TRBJ1-5; d_gene: TRBD1; v_gene: TRBV29-1; CDR3nt: TGCAGCGTTGCGGGACAGAACAATCAGCCCCAGCATTTT; CDR3aa: CSVAGQNNQPQHF
abundance: .; j_gene: TRBJ2-4; d_gene: TRBD1; v_gene: TRBV28; CDR3nt: TGTGCCAGCAGTTCCCCACTGACAGGGCTACAAAACATTCAGTACTTC; CDR3aa: CASSSPLTGLQNIQYF
abundance: .; j_gene: TRBJ1-3; d_gene: TRBD1; v_gene: TRBV5-4; CDR3nt: TGTGCCAGCAGCTTGCCAGGGGGCTCTGGAAACACCATATATTTT; CDR3aa: CASSLPGGSGNTIYF
abundance: .; j_gene: TRBJ2-4; d_gene: .; v_gene: TRBV30; CDR3nt: TGTGCCTCTCCCTCGGCCAAAAACATTCAGTACTTC; CDR3aa: CASPSAKNIQYF